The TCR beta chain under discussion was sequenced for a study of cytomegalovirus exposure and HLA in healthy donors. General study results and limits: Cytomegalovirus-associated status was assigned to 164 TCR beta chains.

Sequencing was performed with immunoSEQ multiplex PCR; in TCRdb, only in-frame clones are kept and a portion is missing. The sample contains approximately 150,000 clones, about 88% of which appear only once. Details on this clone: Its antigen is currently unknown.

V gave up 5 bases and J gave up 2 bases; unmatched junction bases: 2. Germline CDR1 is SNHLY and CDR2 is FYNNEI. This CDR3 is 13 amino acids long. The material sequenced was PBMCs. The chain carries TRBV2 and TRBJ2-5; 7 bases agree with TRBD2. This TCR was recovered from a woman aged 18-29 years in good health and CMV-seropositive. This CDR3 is CASSTGGQETQYF. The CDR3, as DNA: TGTGCCAGCAGTACGGGGGGACAAGAGACCCAGTACTTC. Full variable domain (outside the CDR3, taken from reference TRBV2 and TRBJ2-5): EPEVTQTPSHQVTQMGQEVILRCVPISNHLYFYWYRQILGQKVEFLVSFYNNEISEKSEIFDDQFSVERPDGSNFTLKIRSTKLEDSAMYFCASSTGGQETQYFGPGTRLLVL.